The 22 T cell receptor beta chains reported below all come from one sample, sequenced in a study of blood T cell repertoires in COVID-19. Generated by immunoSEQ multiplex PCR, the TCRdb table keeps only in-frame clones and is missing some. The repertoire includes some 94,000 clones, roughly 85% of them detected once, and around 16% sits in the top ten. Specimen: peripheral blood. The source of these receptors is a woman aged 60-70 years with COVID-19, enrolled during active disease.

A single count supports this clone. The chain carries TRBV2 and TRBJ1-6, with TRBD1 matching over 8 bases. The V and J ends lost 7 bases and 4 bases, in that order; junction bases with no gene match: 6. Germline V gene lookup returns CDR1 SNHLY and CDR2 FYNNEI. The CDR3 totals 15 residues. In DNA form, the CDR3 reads TGTGCCAGCAATGGACAGGGCCCGTATAATTCACCCCTCCACTTT. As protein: CASNGQGPYNSPLHF.

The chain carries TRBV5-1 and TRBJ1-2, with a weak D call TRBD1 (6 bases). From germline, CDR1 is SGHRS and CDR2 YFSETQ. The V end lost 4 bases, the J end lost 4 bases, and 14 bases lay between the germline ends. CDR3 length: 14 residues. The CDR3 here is CASSPGGRGYGYTF. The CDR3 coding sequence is TGCGCCAGCAGCCCCGGGGGGCGAGGCTATGGCTACACCTTC.

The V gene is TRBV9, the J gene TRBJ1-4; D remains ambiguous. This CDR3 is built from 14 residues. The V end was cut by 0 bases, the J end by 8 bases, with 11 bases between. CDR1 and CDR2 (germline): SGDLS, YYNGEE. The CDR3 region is CASSVEAQAEKLFF. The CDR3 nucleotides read TGTGCCAGCAGCGTAGAGGCCCAGGCCGAAAAACTGTTTTTT.

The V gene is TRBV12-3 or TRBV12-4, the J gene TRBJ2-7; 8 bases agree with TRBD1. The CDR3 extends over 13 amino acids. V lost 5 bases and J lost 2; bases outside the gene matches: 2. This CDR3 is CASSGQGPYEQYF. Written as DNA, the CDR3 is TGTGCCAGCAGTGGACAGGGACCCTACGAGCAGTACTTC.

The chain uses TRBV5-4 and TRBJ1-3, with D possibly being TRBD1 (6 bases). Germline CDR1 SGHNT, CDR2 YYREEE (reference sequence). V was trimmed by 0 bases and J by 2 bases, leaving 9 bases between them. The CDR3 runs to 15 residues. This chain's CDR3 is CASSLVGAAGNTIYF. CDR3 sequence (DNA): TGTGCCAGCAGCTTGGTGGGGGCGGCTGGAAACACCATATATTTT.

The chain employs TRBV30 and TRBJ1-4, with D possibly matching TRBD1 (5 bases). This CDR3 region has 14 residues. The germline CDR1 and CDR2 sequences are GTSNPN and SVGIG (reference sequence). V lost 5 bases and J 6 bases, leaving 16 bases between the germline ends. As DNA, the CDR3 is TGTGCCTGGGGTCAGGTGGGGCTTTATGAAAAACTGTTTTTT. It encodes CAWGQVGLYEKLFF. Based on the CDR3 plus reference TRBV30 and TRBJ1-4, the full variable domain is SQTIHQWPATLVQPVGSPLSLECTVEGTSNPNLYWYRQAAGRGLQLLFYSVGIGQISSEVPQNLSASRPQDRQFILSSKKLLLSDSGFYLCAWGQVGLYEKLFFGSGTQLSVL.

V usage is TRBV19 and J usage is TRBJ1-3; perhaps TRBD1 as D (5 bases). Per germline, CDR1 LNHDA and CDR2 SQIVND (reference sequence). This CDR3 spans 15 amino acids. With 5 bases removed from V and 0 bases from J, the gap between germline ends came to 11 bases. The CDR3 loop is CASSHIDSSGNTIYF. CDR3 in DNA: TGTGCCAGTAGTCATATCGACAGCTCTGGAAACACCATATATTTT.

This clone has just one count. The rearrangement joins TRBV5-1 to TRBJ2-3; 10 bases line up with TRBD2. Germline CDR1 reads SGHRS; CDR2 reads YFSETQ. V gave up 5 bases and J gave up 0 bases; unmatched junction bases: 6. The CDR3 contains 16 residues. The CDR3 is CASSPPSGGSTDTQYF. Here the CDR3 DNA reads TGCGCCAGCAGTCCGCCTAGCGGGGGAAGCACAGATACGCAGTATTTT.

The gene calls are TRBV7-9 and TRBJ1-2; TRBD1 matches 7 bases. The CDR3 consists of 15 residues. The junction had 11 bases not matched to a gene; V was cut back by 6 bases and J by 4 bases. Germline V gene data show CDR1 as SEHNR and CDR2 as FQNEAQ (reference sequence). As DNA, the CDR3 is TGTGCCAGCAGAACCGAAACAGGGGAAACCTATGGCTACACCTTC. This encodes CASRTETGETYGYTF.

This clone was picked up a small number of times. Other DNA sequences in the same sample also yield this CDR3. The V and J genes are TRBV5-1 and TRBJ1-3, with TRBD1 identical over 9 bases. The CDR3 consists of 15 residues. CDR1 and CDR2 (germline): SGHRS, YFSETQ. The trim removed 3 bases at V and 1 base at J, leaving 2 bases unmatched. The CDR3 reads CASSSDRGSGNTIYF. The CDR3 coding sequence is TGCGCCAGCAGCTCCGACAGGGGGTCTGGAAACACCATATATTTT.

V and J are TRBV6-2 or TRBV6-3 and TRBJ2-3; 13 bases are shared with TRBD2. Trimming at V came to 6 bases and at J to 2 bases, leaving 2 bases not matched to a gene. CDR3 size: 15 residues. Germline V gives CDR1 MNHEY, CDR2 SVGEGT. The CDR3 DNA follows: TGTGCCAGCAGCGGGACTAGCGGGGCCACAGATACGCAGTATTTT. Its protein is CASSGTSGATDTQYF.

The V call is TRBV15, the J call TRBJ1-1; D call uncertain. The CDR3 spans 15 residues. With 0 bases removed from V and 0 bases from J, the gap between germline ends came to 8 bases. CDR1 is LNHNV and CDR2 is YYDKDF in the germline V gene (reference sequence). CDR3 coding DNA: TGTGCCACCAGCAGAGATCCGGGAATGAACACTGAAGCTTTCTTT. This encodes CATSRDPGMNTEAFF.

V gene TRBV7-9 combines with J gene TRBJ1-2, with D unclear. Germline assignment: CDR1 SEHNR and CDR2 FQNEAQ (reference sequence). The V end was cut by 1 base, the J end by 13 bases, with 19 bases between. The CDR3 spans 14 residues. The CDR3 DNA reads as TGTGCCAGCAGCTTAGTTTCTCCGGGAGCTTATATCACCTTC. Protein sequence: CASSLVSPGAYITF.

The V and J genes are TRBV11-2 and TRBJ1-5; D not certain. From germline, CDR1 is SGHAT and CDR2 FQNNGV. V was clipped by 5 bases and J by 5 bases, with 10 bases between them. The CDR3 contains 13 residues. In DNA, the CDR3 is TGTGCCAGCAGCCCGAGCTCCGATCAGCCCCAGCATTTT. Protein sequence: CASSPSSDQPQHF.

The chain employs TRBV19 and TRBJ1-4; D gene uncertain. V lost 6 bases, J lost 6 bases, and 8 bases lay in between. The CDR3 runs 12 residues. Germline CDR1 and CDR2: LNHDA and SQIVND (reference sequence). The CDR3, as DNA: TGTGCCAGTAGACCGGCGGATGAAAAACTGTTTTTT. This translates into CASRPADEKLFF. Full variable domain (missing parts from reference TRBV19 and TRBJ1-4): DGGITQSPKYLFRKEGQNVTLSCEQNLNHDAMYWYRQDPGQGLRLIYYSQIVNDFQKGDIAEGYSVSREKKESFPLTVTSAQKNPTAFYLCASRPADEKLFFGSGTQLSVL.

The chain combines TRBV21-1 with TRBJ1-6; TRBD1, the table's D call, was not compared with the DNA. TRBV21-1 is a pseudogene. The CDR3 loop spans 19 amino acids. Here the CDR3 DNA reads TGTGCCAGCAGCAAAGCGCTTTTAGGGGCAGGGAACTATAATTCACCCCTCCACTTT. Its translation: CASSKALLGAGNYNSPLHF.

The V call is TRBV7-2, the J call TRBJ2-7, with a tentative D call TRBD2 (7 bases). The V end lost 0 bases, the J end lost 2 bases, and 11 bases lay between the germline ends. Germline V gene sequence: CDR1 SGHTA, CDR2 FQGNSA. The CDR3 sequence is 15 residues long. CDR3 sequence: CASSLAGGGTYEQYF. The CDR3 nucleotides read TGTGCCAGCAGCTTAGCGGGGGGGGGCACCTACGAGCAGTACTTC.

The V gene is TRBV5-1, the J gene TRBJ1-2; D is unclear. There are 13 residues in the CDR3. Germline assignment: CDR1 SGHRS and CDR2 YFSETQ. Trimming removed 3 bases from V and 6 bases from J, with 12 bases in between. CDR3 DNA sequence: TGCGCCAGCAGCTCGGGAACCCCAAATGGCTACACCTTC. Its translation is CASSSGTPNGYTF.

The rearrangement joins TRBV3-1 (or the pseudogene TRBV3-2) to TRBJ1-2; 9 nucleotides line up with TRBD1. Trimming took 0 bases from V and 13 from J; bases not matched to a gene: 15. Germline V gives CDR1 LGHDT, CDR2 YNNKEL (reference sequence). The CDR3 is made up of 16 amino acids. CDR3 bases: TGTGCCAGCAGCCAAGAGCTCGGGACAGGGACCCCGTTGGGCACCTTC. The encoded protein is CASSQELGTGTPLGTF.

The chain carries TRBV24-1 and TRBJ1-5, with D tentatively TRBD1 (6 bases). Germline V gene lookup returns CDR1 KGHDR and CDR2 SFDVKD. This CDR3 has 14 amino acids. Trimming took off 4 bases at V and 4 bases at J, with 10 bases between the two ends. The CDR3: CATSDRGANQPQHF. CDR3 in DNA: TGTGCCACCAGTGACCGGGGGGCTAATCAGCCCCAGCATTTT.

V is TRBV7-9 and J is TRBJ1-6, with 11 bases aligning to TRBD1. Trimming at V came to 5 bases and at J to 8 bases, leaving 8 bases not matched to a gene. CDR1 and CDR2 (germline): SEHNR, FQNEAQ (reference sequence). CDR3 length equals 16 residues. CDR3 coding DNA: TGTGCCAGCAGCGGATGGACAGGGGGCTTAGATTCACCCCTCCACTTT. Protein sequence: CASSGWTGGLDSPLHF.

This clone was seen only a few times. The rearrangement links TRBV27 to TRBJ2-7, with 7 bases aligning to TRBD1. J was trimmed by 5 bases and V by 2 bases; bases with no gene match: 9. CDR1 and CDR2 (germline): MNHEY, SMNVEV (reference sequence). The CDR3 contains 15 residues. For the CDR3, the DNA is TGTGCCAGCAGTTTAGTCGGACAGGTTAATGACGAGCAGTACTTC. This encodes CASSLVGQVNDEQYF.